This T cell receptor beta chain was documented in a study of blood T cell repertoires in COVID-19. Study-wide context: T cells, B-cell-depleted T cells, or PBMCs provided the cDNA or gDNA that served as material.

The study assigned cohorts using participant-reported clinical history. Only in-frame clones appear in the TCRdb table, and some are missing; sequencing was by immunoSEQ multiplex PCR. The sample includes nearly 350,000 clones, about 90% of them seen just once. The J segment lost 7 bases and the V segment lost 8 bases, leaving 13 bases of the junction unmatched. CDR3 length: 15 residues. Germline CDR1 is GTSNPN and CDR2 is SVGIG (reference sequence). In its sample, this clone was seen once. Sample: PBMCs or T cells enriched from blood (not recorded which). The clonotype originates from a woman aged 25-40 years who had recovered from COVID-19. The chain is built from TRBV30 and TRBJ2-1, with 11 nucleotides matching TRBD2. CDR3 sequence: CAVQRLAGNRNEQFF. The DNA for the CDR3 is TGTGCCGTCCAGAGACTAGCGGGGAACCGGAATGAGCAGTTCTTC.